This T cell receptor beta chain emerged from a study of cytomegalovirus exposure and HLA in healthy donors. Study results and limitations: HLA alleles showed associations with 15,000 to 20,000 TCR beta sequences in a later analysis, at a 0.05 false discovery rate. Apparent HLA restriction characterized most CMV-associated TCR beta chains in a later analysis. The study flagged some 170 TCR beta chains as cytomegalovirus-associated. Published work reported that the classifier diagnosed cytomegalovirus status with high specificity and sensitivity.

Comments on this clone: The antigen is not known.

The PCR used 60 Vbeta and 13 Jbeta primers. Assay used: immunoSEQ multiplex PCR; TCRdb lists only in-frame clones, some missing. The sample has fewer than 150,000 clones; approximately 76% are singletons. Trimming removed 6 bases at V and 7 bases at J, with 13 bases between. This CDR3 is 13 amino acids long. CDR1 and CDR2 from the germline V gene are MNHEY and SVGAGI. Sample: PBMCs. This TCR came from a man aged 45-65 years in good health and CMV-seropositive. The V call is TRBV6-5, the J call TRBJ1-5, with a tentative D call TRBD1 (6 bases). The CDR3 nucleotides are TGTGCCAGCAGAAGAGACAGGATCCAGCCCCAGCATTTT. This encodes CASRRDRIQPQHF.